The 4 T cell receptor beta chains given below trace back to one sample, sequenced in a study of T-cell memory formation after mild COVID-19. Using its own MiXCR run on the 5' RACE reads, TCRdb lists one record per CDR3 protein. There are about 190,000 distinct CDR3 sequences in the sample; about a fifth occur only once, and about 23% lies in the top ten. What was sequenced was PBMCs or a T cell subset sorted from them (not recorded which). These receptors were obtained from an adult woman who had mild COVID-19 (a few samples of this study predate the infection). Cell type and time point are not known.

Here the CDR3 reads CASSPLEGTDTQYF. As DNA, the CDR3 is TGTGCCAGCAGCCCCCTTGAAGGCACAGATACGCAGTATTTT. The chain employs TRBV9 and TRBJ2-3; D gene uncertain. Between the trimmed V and J ends, which lost 4 bases and 1 base, there was a span of 10 bases. The CDR3 covers 14 residues. The germline CDR1 and CDR2 sequences are SGDLS and YYNGEE.

The chain is built from TRBV11-2 and TRBJ1-1, with TRBD1 matching over 7 bases. After removal of 6 bases from V and 0 bases from J, the junction contained 10 bases not matched to a gene. The CDR3 covers 16 residues. Per germline, CDR1 SGHAT and CDR2 FQNNGV. In DNA, the CDR3 is TGTGCCAGCAGTCACTTTCAGGACAGGTTGAACACTGAAGCTTTCTTT. Translated, it gives CASSHFQDRLNTEAFF.

Only a few counts were recorded for this clonotype. V is TRBV25-1 and J is TRBJ2-7, with TRBD2 matching over 7 bases. The CDR3 totals 14 residues. Germline CDR1 is MGHDK and CDR2 is SYGVNS. The V and J ends lost 4 bases and 0 bases, in that order; junction bases with no gene match: 3. The CDR3 here is CASSVGGVSYEQYF. The CDR3 bases are TGTGCCAGCAGTGTTGGGGGGGTCTCCTACGAGCAGTACTTC.

This sequence joins TRBV29-1 and TRBJ2-7; 9 bases are a match to TRBD1. The length of the CDR3 is 18 residues. The V gene's germline CDR1 is SQVTM and CDR2 ANQGSEA. Trimming cost V 4 bases and J 3 bases; bases outside gene matches: 19. Written as DNA, the CDR3 is TGCAGCGTTGGGGGGAGGTCCGGCCGGGACAGGGAGATCTACGAGCAGTACTTC. It translates to CSVGGRSGRDREIYEQYF.